This T cell receptor beta chain comes out of a study of T-cell memory formation after mild COVID-19. The wider study: Largely donor-specific sequence clusters came from a couple of donors. Study-level results: Day 37-peaking second-wave clones had unconfirmed SARS-CoV-2 specificity. Later expanders leaned toward CD4+, whereas clones contracting from day 15 to 85 were balanced CD4/CD8.

This CDR3 is 13 amino acids long. CDR1 ENHRY and CDR2 SYGVKD come from the germline V gene. Trimming removed 4 bases from V and 9 bases from J, with 14 bases in between. In this sample, this clonotype turned up many times. Antigen unknown. TCRdb passed the 5' RACE reads through MiXCR, listing each CDR3 protein once. The sample includes approximately 450,000 distinct CDR3 sequences, roughly 20% of them seen just once. The specimen was PBMCs or a T cell subset sorted from them (not recorded which). This receptor was obtained from an adult woman who had mild COVID-19 (a few samples of this study predate the infection). Cell type and time point are not known. The chain uses TRBV10-3 and TRBJ2-3; perhaps D is TRBD1 or TRBD2 (5 bases each). CDR3 bases: TGTGCCATCAGTGGGGACGACAGAGCGACGCAGTATTTT. Its translation is CAISGDDRATQYF.